These 15 T cell receptor beta chains share one sample of origin, sequenced in a study of T cell responses to AZD1222 COVID-19 vaccine. Here immunoSEQ multiplex PCR was the method, and the copy in TCRdb shows in-frame clones only, minus some. The repertoire holds fewer than 150,000 clones, just over 90% seen once, with approximately 5% in the top ten. The specimen was peripheral blood, collected on day 0 of AZD1222 vaccination. The receptor set was obtained from an adult in good health.

The V and J genes are TRBV18 and TRBJ2-7, with D perhaps TRBD1 (6 bases). The CDR3 contains 16 residues. Deletions cut 0 bases from V and 5 bases from J, with 17 bases between. CDR1 and CDR2 from the germline V gene are KGHSH and LQKENI. CDR3 in amino acids: CASSPPIRGSKDEQYF. CDR3 nucleotides: TGTGCCAGCTCACCACCGATCAGGGGCTCTAAGGACGAGCAGTACTTC.

This chain links TRBV6-2 or TRBV6-3 with TRBJ2-3; D perhaps matches TRBD2 (6 bases). This CDR3 comprises 16 residues. CDR1 is MNHEY, CDR2 SVGEGT, per germline. The V and J ends lost 7 bases and 9 bases respectively, with 26 bases between them. The chain's CDR3 is CASNPRVRGGPGTQYF. The CDR3 bases are TGTGCCAGCAACCCACGGGTGCGGGGTGGGCCAGGGACGCAGTATTTT.

The chain links TRBV6-5 to TRBJ2-2, with 7 nucleotides matching TRBD1. From germline, CDR1 is MNHEY and CDR2 SVGAGI. The CDR3 totals 14 residues. The J segment lost 7 bases and the V segment lost 2 bases, leaving 4 bases of the junction unmatched. As DNA, the CDR3 is TGTGCCAGCAGTTACATACAGGGGAACGGGGAGCTGTTTTTT. It codes for CASSYIQGNGELFF.

The chain uses TRBV7-2 and TRBJ1-5; 8 bases map to TRBD1. V lost 6 bases and J lost 4; bases outside the gene matches: 8. CDR3 length: 15 residues. Germline V gene lookup returns CDR1 SGHTA and CDR2 FQGNSA. The CDR3 here is CASSTGQGRNQPQHF. CDR3 DNA sequence: TGTGCCAGCAGTACAGGACAGGGAAGGAATCAGCCCCAGCATTTT.

This chain joins TRBV5-4 and TRBJ2-7; perhaps TRBD2 as D (7 bases). Deletions cut 4 bases from V and 4 bases from J, with 18 bases between. Germline CDR1 SGHNT, CDR2 YYREEE (reference sequence). The CDR3 totals 15 residues. The CDR3 here is CASSPHGGRTYEQYF. In nucleotides, the CDR3 is TGTGCCAGCAGCCCCCACGGGGGGCGAACGTACGAGCAGTACTTC.

V usage is TRBV15 and J usage is TRBJ2-1; TRBD2 is a possible D gene (6 bases). The ends were cut back, 1 base at V and 6 bases at J, with 13 bases in the middle. This CDR3 has 15 residues. Germline V CDR1 and CDR2: LNHNV, YYDKDF (reference sequence). The CDR3 bases are TGTGCCACCAGCAGAGGTGGGAGGCCGGCCAATGAGCAGTTCTTC. It translates to CATSRGGRPANEQFF.

The CDR3 reads CASLDLGLQETQYF. In DNA form, the CDR3 reads TGTGCCAGCCTTGATTTGGGACTCCAAGAGACCCAGTACTTC. The chain employs TRBV2 and TRBJ2-5; D is perhaps TRBD2 (6 bases). CDR1 and CDR2 (germline): SNHLY, FYNNEI. CDR3 length equals 14 residues. Trimming removed 8 bases from V and 1 base from J, with 14 bases in between.

CDR3: CASSSMDGGYGYTF. The CDR3 region has the DNA TGTGCCAGCAGCTCTATGGACGGAGGCTATGGCTACACCTTC. The chain carries TRBV7-9 and TRBJ1-2; D unclear. CDR1 and CDR2 from the germline V gene are SEHNR and FQNEAQ (reference sequence). This CDR3 comprises 14 residues. The ends were cut back, 4 bases at V and 4 bases at J, with 13 bases in the middle.

This clone was counted a single time. CDR3 DNA sequence: TGTGCCAGCAGGCCGGGACAGCACAATGAGCAGTTCTTC. Its protein is CASRPGQHNEQFF. This chain links TRBV7-2 with TRBJ2-1; TRBD1 agrees at 7 bases. This CDR3 is 13 amino acids long. Germline V gives CDR1 SGHTA, CDR2 FQGNSA. V lost 6 bases and J lost 5; bases outside the gene matches: 4.

This rearrangement joins TRBV7-2 to TRBJ1-5; D is possibly TRBD1 (6 bases). This CDR3 has 14 amino acids. Trimming took off 1 base at V and 3 bases at J, with 7 bases between the two ends. Germline loops: CDR1 SGHTA, CDR2 FQGNSA. The CDR3 spells CASSLDRVNQPQHF. CDR3 DNA: TGTGCCAGCAGCTTAGACAGGGTCAATCAGCCCCAGCATTTT.

The rearrangement uses TRBV11-1 and TRBJ2-3; 9 bases agree with TRBD2. The V segment lost 1 base and the J segment 4 bases; nucleotides outside the gene matches: 3. The germline V gene encodes CDR1 SGHAT and CDR2 FQDESV (reference sequence). CDR3 size: 15 residues. The CDR3 bases are TGTGCCAGCAGCTTAGGTCTAGCGGGATCAGATACGCAGTATTTT. This encodes CASSLGLAGSDTQYF.

V and J are TRBV28 and TRBJ1-2; TRBD1 might be the D (5 bases). CDR1 is MDHEN, CDR2 SYDVKM, per germline. This CDR3 region has 13 residues. Trimming left V 7 bases short and J 3 bases short, with 12 bases between. The CDR3 loop reads CASTQGGDYGYTF. CDR3 bases: TGTGCCAGCACCCAAGGAGGGGACTATGGCTACACCTTC.

V is TRBV2 and J is TRBJ1-6; D perhaps matches TRBD1 (5 bases). CDR1 SNHLY and CDR2 FYNNEI come from the germline V gene. CDR3 length equals 14 residues. CDR3 coding DNA: TGTGCACTGGGGCAGGGAGACGAAAATTCACCCCTCCACTTT. Amino acids: CALGQGDENSPLHF.

J is TRBJ2-1 and V is TRBV6-2 or TRBV6-3; 11 bases match TRBD1. V shed 6 bases, J shed 7 bases, and the junction held 8 bases outside the gene matches. Germline V gene sequence: CDR1 MNHEY, CDR2 SVGEGT. The CDR3 sequence is 15 residues long. CDR3 in DNA: TGTGCCAGCAGCCGCGAGAGGGACAGGGGGAATGAGCAGTTCTTC. Translation: CASSRERDRGNEQFF.

This clone showed up just a few times. The gene calls are TRBV5-1 and TRBJ2-5; D is unclear. V lost 2 bases and J lost 2, with 1 base in between. Germline assignment: CDR1 SGHRS and CDR2 YFSETQ. The CDR3 sequence is 11 residues long. The CDR3 is CASSLQETQYF. Here the CDR3 DNA reads TGCGCCAGCAGCTTACAAGAGACCCAGTACTTC. The whole variable domain, remainder taken from reference TRBV5-1 and TRBJ2-5, is KAGVTQTPRYLIKTRGQQVTLSCSPISGHRSVSWYQQTPGQGLQFLFEYFSETQRNKGNFPGRFSGRQFSNSRSEMNVSTLELGDSALYLCASSLQETQYFGPGTRLLVL.